A single sample gave rise to the 29 T cell receptor beta chains below, sequenced in a study of cytomegalovirus exposure and HLA in healthy donors. PCR used 60 Vbeta primers and 13 Jbeta primers. Measured with immunoSEQ multiplex PCR; TCRdb has only the in-frame clones, and not every one. Found here are about 120,000 clones, roughly three fifths of them singletons; the top ten hold just under 9.5%. Sequenced: PBMCs. Every receptor here comes from a woman in her thirties or forties in good health and CMV-seropositive.

This chain connects TRBV9 to TRBJ2-2; 9 bases are shared with TRBD1. J lost 7 bases, V lost 4 bases, and 8 bases had no gene match. CDR1 is SGDLS and CDR2 is YYNGEE in the germline V gene. This CDR3 is 15 amino acids long. The CDR3 DNA reads as TGTGCCAGCAGCTCCGGGACAGGGAGGAGCGGGGAGCTGTTTTTT. It codes for CASSSGTGRSGELFF.

This clone has a single count. The CDR3 reads CASSSGLAGGRTGELFF. In DNA, the CDR3 is TGTGCCAGCAGTTCAGGACTAGCGGGAGGGCGTACCGGGGAGCTGTTTTTT. The chain recombines TRBV28 with TRBJ2-2; TRBD2 matches 15 bases. This CDR3 has 17 residues. CDR1 is MDHEN, CDR2 SYDVKM, per germline. The trim removed 4 bases at V and 5 bases at J, leaving 5 bases unmatched.

V and J are TRBV9 and TRBJ2-5, with 8 bases identical to TRBD1. The J call may be wrong; the DNA end is better matched by TRBJ2-7. The CDR3 has 15 amino acids. Looked up from germline, CDR1 is SGDLS and CDR2 is YYNGEE. CDR3 nucleotides: TGTGCCAGCAGTGCCGGGACAGGTCAAACCCACGAGCAGTACTTC. This codes for CASSAGTGQTHEQYF.

The chain carries TRBV30 and TRBJ2-1, with D possibly matching TRBD2 (6 bases). Trimming removed 0 bases at V and 6 bases at J, with 15 bases between. CDR1 GTSNPN and CDR2 SVGIG come from the germline V gene (reference sequence). The CDR3 is made up of 15 amino acids. This CDR3 is CAWSVGGPRGNEQFF. In DNA, the CDR3 is TGTGCCTGGAGTGTGGGAGGACCGAGGGGCAATGAGCAGTTCTTC.

V is TRBV29-1 and J is TRBJ2-7; possible D gene TRBD2, 7 bases. Germline V gene sequence: CDR1 SQVTM, CDR2 ANQGSEA. The CDR3 has 15 amino acids. The germline V and J ends were trimmed by 7 bases and 5 bases, with 24 bases remaining between them. The CDR3 reads CSALRGGAFDDEQYF. In DNA form, the CDR3 reads TGCAGCGCTCTCCGAGGGGGGGCATTTGACGACGAGCAGTACTTC.

The chain recombines TRBV27 with TRBJ2-1, with a weak D call TRBD1 (6 bases). The germline V gene encodes CDR1 MNHEY and CDR2 SMNVEV (reference sequence). The V gene lost 6 bases and the J gene lost 4 bases, with 16 bases spanning the gap. The CDR3 loop spans 15 amino acids. In DNA form, the CDR3 reads TGTGCCAGCAGCGAACCGCGGACAGAATACAATGAGCAGTTCTTC. This sequence encodes CASSEPRTEYNEQFF.

This rearrangement joins TRBV27 to TRBJ1-2, with 11 bases identical to TRBD1. Germline lookup yields CDR1 MNHEY and CDR2 SMNVEV (reference sequence). V dropped 6 bases and J dropped 5; count of bases not matched to a gene: 8. The CDR3 covers 15 residues. CDR3 sequence reads: CASRPPGQGGYGYTF. In nucleotides, the CDR3 is TGTGCCAGCAGACCTCCGGGACAGGGGGGTTATGGCTACACCTTC.

This CDR3 is CASSRRQGLSNEQFF. DNA for the CDR3: TGTGCCAGCAGTCGAAGACAGGGTCTAAGCAATGAGCAGTTCTTC. The chain recombines TRBV27 with TRBJ2-1, with TRBD1 matching 7 bases. CDR1 is MNHEY and CDR2 is SMNVEV in the germline V gene (reference sequence). Trimming took 5 bases from V and 6 from J; bases not matched to a gene: 10. This CDR3 comprises 15 residues.

The J gene is TRBJ2-7, the V gene TRBV5-6, with 7 bases lining up with TRBD1. Losses at the gene ends were 3 bases for V and 3 bases for J; bases not matched to a gene: 9. Looked up from germline, CDR1 is SGHDT and CDR2 is YYEEEE. The CDR3 totals 15 residues. CDR3 amino acids: CASSSGQDPGYEQYF. CDR3 bases: TGTGCCAGCAGCTCCGGACAGGATCCGGGCTACGAGCAGTACTTC. Together with reference TRBV5-6 and TRBJ2-7, the CDR3 gives the full variable domain: DAGVTQSPTHLIKTRGQQVTLRCSPKSGHDTVSWYQQALGQGPQFIFQYYEEEERQRGNFPDRFSGHQFPNYSSELNVNALLLGDSALYLCASSSGQDPGYEQYFGPGTRLTVT.

This sequence joins TRBV30 and TRBJ2-5, with TRBD2 as a possible D gene (5 bases). V was cut by 0 bases and J by 2 bases, with 10 bases left in between. Germline loops: CDR1 GTSNPN, CDR2 SVGIG (reference sequence). The CDR3 sequence is 14 residues long. CDR3 DNA sequence: TGTGCCTGGAGTGTACAAAGCGGACAAGAGACCCAGTACTTC. Translating it yields CAWSVQSGQETQYF.

V usage is TRBV28 and J usage is TRBJ1-1; D gene uncertain. Looked up from germline, CDR1 is MDHEN and CDR2 is SYDVKM. Deletions cut 2 bases from V and 11 bases from J, with 12 bases between. This CDR3 contains 12 residues. In nucleotides, the CDR3 is TGTGCCAGCAGTTTAATGAGGTCATGGGCTTTCTTT. It codes for CASSLMRSWAFF.

The gene calls are TRBV9 and TRBJ2-5; the match to TRBD2 covers 11 bases. The CDR3 spans 18 residues. Trimming cost V 0 bases and J 5 bases; bases outside gene matches: 12. Germline values: CDR1 SGDLS, CDR2 YYNGEE. CDR3 loop: CASSVGVSGRGIRETQYF. CDR3 coding DNA: TGTGCCAGCAGCGTAGGTGTTAGCGGGAGGGGTATTCGGGAGACCCAGTACTTC.

This clone was counted only a few times. The J gene is TRBJ1-2, the V gene TRBV5-1, with no clear D. Trimming pared 1 base from V and 2 bases from J, leaving 12 bases between. The CDR3 runs 15 residues. From germline, CDR1 is SGHRS and CDR2 YFSETQ. The chain's CDR3 is CASSLYGVNNYGYTF. CDR3 nucleotide sequence: TGCGCCAGCAGCTTGTACGGGGTGAACAACTATGGCTACACCTTC.

The chain has TRBV9 and TRBJ1-2, with 8 bases fitting TRBD1. Germline CDR1 SGDLS, CDR2 YYNGEE. The trim removed 3 bases at V and 2 bases at J, leaving 6 bases unmatched. The CDR3 spans 15 residues. CDR3 sequence (DNA): TGTGCCAGCAGCGCCGACAGGGGAAGGAACTATGGCTACACCTTC. It is translated as CASSADRGRNYGYTF.

The chain has TRBV7-2 and TRBJ2-7, with D unresolved. Trimming stripped 1 base from V and 2 bases from J, with 15 bases between. In germline, CDR1 is SGHTA, CDR2 FQGNSA. The CDR3 length is 16 residues. The CDR3 region has the DNA TGTGCCAGCAGCTTAGGAGTACTTGCCAAACCCTACGAGCAGTACTTC. This gives the protein CASSLGVLAKPYEQYF.

This chain joins TRBV19 and TRBJ1-1, with D tentatively TRBD1 (5 bases). The CDR3 totals 14 residues. Trimming left V 5 bases short and J 2 bases short, with 12 bases between. Germline V gives CDR1 LNHDA, CDR2 SQIVND (reference sequence). The CDR3, as DNA: TGTGCCAGTAGTCTCCAGGGCCGAAACACTGAAGCTTTCTTT. Residues: CASSLQGRNTEAFF. Complete variable domain (other parts from reference TRBV19 and TRBJ1-1): DGGITQSPKYLFRKEGQNVTLSCEQNLNHDAMYWYRQDPGQGLRLIYYSQIVNDFQKGDIAEGYSVSREKKESFPLTVTSAQKNPTAFYLCASSLQGRNTEAFFGQGTRLTVV.

The chain links TRBV7-9 to TRBJ2-1, with TRBD1 as a possible D gene (7 bases). This CDR3 has 14 residues. Trimming took off 2 bases at V and 9 bases at J, with 14 bases between the two ends. Germline CDR1 and CDR2: SEHNR and FQNEAQ (reference sequence). The CDR3 bases are TGTGCCAGCAGCTTAATAGGGCGGGACAGTGAGCAGTTCTTC. Protein: CASSLIGRDSEQFF.

This clone was observed a few times. The chain employs TRBV7-6 and TRBJ2-2; TRBD1 matches at 7 bases. J was trimmed by 4 bases and V by 5 bases; bases with no gene match: 7. Germline CDR1 SGHVS, CDR2 FNYEAQ. The CDR3 totals 15 residues. CDR3 region: CASSRSTGPTGELFF. CDR3 sequence (DNA): TGTGCCAGCAGCCGATCGACAGGGCCCACCGGGGAGCTGTTTTTT.

The V call is TRBV7-9, the J call TRBJ2-7; 11 positions agree with TRBD2. The CDR3 has 15 amino acids. V lost 5 bases to trimming and J lost 7 bases; unmatched junction nucleotides: 10. Per germline, CDR1 SEHNR and CDR2 FQNEAQ (reference sequence). In nucleotides, the CDR3 is TGTGCCAGCAGCCTTAGCGGGAGGGCCCAGGGGGAGCAGTACTTC. Protein sequence: CASSLSGRAQGEQYF. The entire variable domain, with the rest obtained from reference TRBV7-9 and TRBJ2-7, is as follows: DTGVSQNPRHKITKRGQNVTFRCDPISEHNRLYWYRQTLGQGPEFLTYFQNEAQLEKSRLLSDRFSAERPKGSFSTLEIQRTEQGDSAMYLCASSLSGRAQGEQYFGPGTRLTVT.

The rearrangement links TRBV27 to TRBJ1-4; D remains unclear. CDR3 length equals 13 residues. CDR1 and CDR2 from the germline V gene are MNHEY and SMNVEV (reference sequence). V lost 6 bases, J lost 6 bases, and 11 bases lay in between. The chain's CDR3 is CASRRTAHEKLFF. CDR3 sequence (DNA): TGTGCCAGCAGGAGGACTGCTCATGAAAAACTGTTTTTT.

This chain uses TRBV28 with TRBJ1-1; 8 positions match TRBD1. This CDR3 is 14 amino acids long. The ends lost 6 bases at V and 1 base at J; junction bases unmatched: 4. The germline V gene has CDR1 MDHEN and CDR2 SYDVKM. The CDR3 bases are TGTGCCAGCAGGGACCAGGGGGCGAACACTGAAGCTTTCTTT. The encoded protein is CASRDQGANTEAFF.

The chain employs TRBV9 and TRBJ1-3; TRBD1 matches 7 bases. The CDR3 extends over 15 amino acids. Trimming cost V 3 bases and J 0 bases; bases outside gene matches: 3. Germline V lookup: CDR1 SGDLS, CDR2 YYNGEE. The CDR3 DNA follows: TGTGCCAGCAGCGGGGGACAGTCCTCTGGAAACACCATATATTTT. It is translated as CASSGGQSSGNTIYF.

The chain couples TRBV18 to TRBJ2-7; TRBD1 matches 11 bases. The CDR3 is 14 amino acids. V lost 3 bases, J lost 4 bases, and 2 bases stayed unmatched. Germline V gene data show CDR1 as KGHSH and CDR2 as LQKENI. This CDR3 reads CASSPGQGEYEQYF. Here the CDR3 DNA reads TGTGCCAGCTCACCGGGACAGGGGGAATACGAGCAGTACTTC.

The J gene is TRBJ2-2, the V gene TRBV12-5; 14 positions match TRBD2. From germline, CDR1 is LGHNT and CDR2 FRNRAP. The CDR3 sequence is 16 residues long. Unmatched junction bases numbered 7, after V lost 6 bases and J lost 7 bases. This CDR3 is CASGGLAGAEGGELFF. The CDR3 DNA is TGTGCTAGTGGGGGACTAGCGGGAGCGGAGGGCGGGGAGCTGTTTTTT.

The chain combines TRBV27 with TRBJ2-3; 12 bases are shared with TRBD2. Germline loops: CDR1 MNHEY, CDR2 SMNVEV (reference sequence). Trimming took 7 bases from V and 3 from J; bases not matched to a gene: 20. This CDR3 has 20 amino acids. The CDR3 sequence is CASKGPPLAGGPKGTDTQYF. For the CDR3, the DNA is TGTGCCAGCAAGGGTCCTCCACTAGCGGGAGGCCCCAAGGGGACAGATACGCAGTATTTT.

This clone was picked up a small number of times. The V call is TRBV9, the J call TRBJ2-7, with a possible D match to TRBD2 (6 bases). Trimming cost V 4 bases and J 2 bases, with 13 bases left between them. This CDR3 is 14 amino acids long. The germline gives CDR1 SGDLS, CDR2 YYNGEE. CDR3 protein: CASSSTGLTYEQYF. The DNA for the CDR3 is TGTGCCAGCAGCTCCACCGGACTAACCTACGAGCAGTACTTC.

As for this clone: Distinct nucleotide sequences in the sample also encode this CDR3. The chain couples TRBV7-3 to TRBJ2-1, with D perhaps TRBD2 (5 bases). There are 14 residues in the CDR3. The germline V gene has CDR1 SGHTA and CDR2 FQGTGA. V lost 5 bases to trimming and J lost 3 bases, with 11 bases between them. CDR3 nucleotides: TGTGCCAGCAGCCCCTCCGGGGACTACAATGAGCAGTTCTTC. Translating gives CASSPSGDYNEQFF. Full variable domain (rest looked up from reference TRBV7-3 and TRBJ2-1): GAGVSQTPSNKVTEKGKYVELRCDPISGHTALYWYRQSLGQGPEFLIYFQGTGAADDSGLPNDRFFAVRPEGSVSTLKIQRTERGDSAVYLCASSPSGDYNEQFFGPGTRLTVL.

This clone was counted a few times. This chain connects TRBV29-1 to TRBJ2-7; D is perhaps TRBD2 (6 bases). The CDR3 has 12 residues. The V and J ends lost 3 bases and 6 bases respectively, with 12 bases between them. Germline V gene data show CDR1 as SQVTM and CDR2 as ANQGSEA. CDR3 protein: CSVEGGPLEQYF. Here the CDR3 DNA reads TGCAGCGTTGAGGGGGGTCCCCTCGAGCAGTACTTC.

V is TRBV9 and J is TRBJ1-1, with D possibly being TRBD1 (6 bases). V was trimmed by 0 bases and J by 7 bases, leaving 13 bases between them. The CDR3 contains 14 residues. Germline V gene data show CDR1 as SGDLS and CDR2 as YYNGEE. The CDR3 is CASSVGGGAGEAFF. The CDR3 region has the DNA TGTGCCAGCAGCGTAGGGGGGGGCGCGGGTGAAGCTTTCTTT.